These 9 T cell receptor beta chains share one sample of origin, sequenced in a study of cytomegalovirus exposure and HLA in healthy donors. Primers: 60 Vbeta forward and 13 Jbeta reverse. TCRdb keeps only in-frame clones here, not all; method: immunoSEQ multiplex PCR. The sample contains tens of thousands of clones, roughly 70% of which appear only once. Sequences were obtained from PBMCs. Receptors originate from a man between 45 and 60 years old in good health and CMV-seronegative.

This chain connects TRBV9 to TRBJ1-2; possibly TRBD1 for D (5 bases). This CDR3 contains 14 residues. CDR1 is SGDLS and CDR2 is YYNGEE in the germline V gene. The V and J ends lost 0 bases and 3 bases respectively, with 9 bases between them. CDR3 residues: CASSVGWGDYGYTF. CDR3 in DNA: TGTGCCAGCAGCGTAGGTTGGGGCGACTATGGCTACACCTTC. The variable domain in full, with the rest retrieved from reference TRBV9 and TRBJ1-2, is DSGVTQTPKHLITATGQRVTLRCSPRSGDLSVYWYQQSLDQGLQFLIQYYNGEERAKGNILERFSAQQFPDLHSELNLSSLELGDSALYFCASSVGWGDYGYTFGSGTRLTVV.

The chain couples TRBV4-3 to TRBJ2-2; 7 bases fit TRBD2. The CDR3 is 15 amino acids. CDR1 and CDR2 from the germline V gene are LGHNA and YSLEER. J gave up 5 bases and V 1 base, and 4 bases lay outside the gene matches. CDR3 amino acids: CASSQVGGGTGELFF. The CDR3 DNA follows: TGCGCCAGCAGCCAAGTGGGGGGAGGGACCGGGGAGCTGTTTTTT.

This chain uses TRBV6-5 with TRBJ2-1; D remains unclear. CDR1 MNHEY and CDR2 SVGAGI come from the germline V gene. The CDR3 consists of 12 residues. Trimming cost V 5 bases and J 6 bases, with 8 bases left between them. The CDR3 DNA reads as TGTGCCAGCAGTAAGCGACGCAATGAGCAGTTCTTC. Its translation: CASSKRRNEQFF.

DNA for the CDR3: TGTGCCAGCAGCTTATTCGGACAGTTCTCTGGGGCCAACGTCCTGACTTTC. Protein sequence: CASSLFGQFSGANVLTF. The chain combines TRBV7-9 with TRBJ2-6; D is perhaps TRBD1 (6 bases). CDR1 is SEHNR and CDR2 is FQNEAQ in the germline V gene (reference sequence). V was clipped by 2 bases and J by 0 bases, with 11 bases between them. CDR3 size: 17 residues.

The chain couples TRBV27 to TRBJ1-1; TRBD1 agrees at 9 bases. The V segment lost 0 bases and the J segment 11 bases; nucleotides outside the gene matches: 4. The CDR3 totals 13 residues. CDR1 is MNHEY, CDR2 SMNVEV, per germline (reference sequence). Here the CDR3 reads CASSLSGQGRAFF. CDR3 coding DNA: TGTGCCAGCAGTTTATCGGGACAGGGTCGGGCTTTCTTT.

V is TRBV5-4 and J is TRBJ2-1; 12 bases are shared with TRBD2. With 0 bases clipped from V and 7 bases from J, the junction kept 5 bases outside the gene matches. The CDR3 is made up of 16 amino acids. Germline CDR1 SGHNT, CDR2 YYREEE (reference sequence). CDR3 bases: TGTGCCAGCAGCTTGGGGGGACTAGCGGGCAGGAATGAGCAGTTCTTC. It translates to CASSLGGLAGRNEQFF.

The rearrangement links TRBV5-1 to TRBJ2-3; TRBD2 matches 9 bases. With V trimmed by 2 bases and J by 0 bases, 4 bases remained unmatched. CDR1 and CDR2 from the germline V gene are SGHRS and YFSETQ. CDR3 length: 16 residues. CDR3 coding DNA: TGCGCCAGCAGCTTACCAGCGGGAGGAAGCACAGATACGCAGTATTTT. It translates to CASSLPAGGSTDTQYF.

J is TRBJ1-1 and V is TRBV6-4, with D possibly being TRBD1 (5 bases). Trimming removed 2 bases from V and 5 bases from J, with 12 bases in between. The CDR3 is made up of 14 amino acids. Germline V gives CDR1 MRHNA, CDR2 SNTAGT. As DNA, the CDR3 is TGTGCCAGCAGTGACACATCGGAGGGGACTGAAGCTTTCTTT. Its protein is CASSDTSEGTEAFF.

This clone was seen a single time. The rearrangement links TRBV4-2 to TRBJ2-3; 11 positions agree with TRBD2. V shed 0 bases and J 1 base; nucleotides not matched to a gene: 6. CDR1 and CDR2 (germline): LGHNA, YNFKEQ. The CDR3 loop spans 18 amino acids. CDR3 in amino acids: CASSQESLAGVGTDTQYF. CDR3 DNA: TGTGCCAGCAGCCAAGAGTCACTAGCGGGAGTCGGCACAGATACGCAGTATTTT.